The 27 T cell receptor beta chains reported below all come from one sample, sequenced in a study of graft-versus-host responses after intestinal transplantation (dated by TCRdb to the early 2020s). The protocol used for the library was the immunoSEQ multiplex PCR assay. The table comes from immuneACCESS by way of TCRdb, which keeps in-frame sequences with V and J called. Part of the clones is missing from these tables; in studies checked, under half for an unresolved V gene and the rest for unknown reasons. This sample is represented by over 65,000 clones; more than 85% of them were singletons. The ten largest clones capture less than 8.5% of the sample. The sample's time point label, in plain terms: cells obtained before transplantation from donor or recipient. The antigens these receptors bind are not known. This specimen consisted of unstimulated CD8+ T cells sorted from spleen or lymph node cells, obtained before transplant. These receptors originate from a human donor who was the organ donor for an intestinal transplant.

The rearrangement uses TRBV2 and TRBJ1-2, with 7 bases fitting TRBD1. The CDR3 consists of 15 residues. V trimming: 3 bases; J trimming: 3 bases; junction bases outside the gene matches: 7. Germline CDR1 reads SNHLY; CDR2 reads FYNNEI. The CDR3 is CASSDQDRAYYGYTF. The DNA for the CDR3 is TGTGCCAGCAGTGACCAAGACAGGGCCTACTATGGCTACACCTTC.

This sequence joins TRBV9 and TRBJ1-1; D uncertain. The germline V and J ends were trimmed by 0 bases and 0 bases, with 3 bases remaining between them. The CDR3 is 13 residues long. CDR1 is SGDLS, CDR2 YYNGEE, per germline. CDR3 in amino acids: CASSVVVNTEAFF. The CDR3 bases are TGTGCCAGCAGCGTAGTGGTGAACACTGAAGCTTTCTTT.

V usage is TRBV6-5 and J usage is TRBJ2-1, with no clear D. Deletions cut 7 bases from V and 8 bases from J, with 15 bases between. The CDR3 is made up of 13 amino acids. Germline-derived CDR1 and CDR2 are MNHEY and SVGAGI. Here the CDR3 reads CASTRTAADEQFF. For the CDR3, the DNA is TGTGCCAGCACTAGAACTGCCGCGGATGAGCAGTTCTTC.

This chain joins TRBV5-6 and TRBJ1-1; possible D gene TRBD1, 6 bases. Germline V gene sequence: CDR1 SGHDT, CDR2 YYEEEE. The CDR3 covers 16 residues. The V end lost 3 bases, the J end lost 1 base, and 16 bases lay between the germline ends. The CDR3 is CASSSSLRGGNTEAFF. CDR3 DNA: TGTGCCAGCAGCTCCAGCTTAAGGGGGGGGAACACTGAAGCTTTCTTT.

The chain is built from TRBV4-2 and TRBJ2-1; D not certain. The length of the CDR3 is 13 residues. Trimming pared 0 bases from V and 2 bases from J, leaving 2 bases between. Germline V gene sequence: CDR1 LGHNA, CDR2 YNFKEQ. The chain's CDR3 is CASSQEAYNEQFF. The CDR3 DNA follows: TGTGCCAGCAGCCAAGAAGCCTACAATGAGCAGTTCTTC.

This rearrangement joins TRBV6-6 to TRBJ2-5; no clear D gene. CDR3 length: 13 amino acids. Germline V gene data show CDR1 as MNHNY and CDR2 as SVGAGI (reference sequence). V shed 4 bases and J shed 5 bases, with 11 bases lying between them. The CDR3, as DNA: TGTGCCAGCAGTTTGGGGTTAGGCGAGACCCAGTACTTC. It yields the protein CASSLGLGETQYF.

With respect to this clone: The junction does not match germline at one end; this may be a read error. The chain recombines TRBV4-1 with TRBJ2-7, with 7 bases lining up with TRBD2. Germline V lookup: CDR1 MGHRA, CDR2 YSYEKL. CDR3 length: 15 amino acids. The DNA for the CDR3 is TGTGCCAGCAGCCAAGAAAGGGAGGGCTCCTACGAGCAGTACTTC. Residues: CASSQEREGSYEQYF.

This chain connects TRBV27 to TRBJ2-7, with a tentative D call TRBD1 (5 bases). This CDR3 contains 14 residues. The V end was cut by 3 bases, the J end by 1 base, with 10 bases between. The germline V gene encodes CDR1 MNHEY and CDR2 SMNVEV (reference sequence). CDR3 amino acids: CASSFVDSSYEQYF. Here the CDR3 DNA reads TGTGCCAGCAGTTTCGTTGACAGTTCCTACGAGCAGTACTTC.

The CDR3: CASSNPGAEAFF. The CDR3 bases are TGTGCCAGTAGTAACCCAGGAGCTGAAGCTTTCTTT. J is TRBJ1-1 and V is TRBV19; D gene uncertain. Germline values: CDR1 LNHDA, CDR2 SQIVND (reference sequence). The V end lost 4 bases, the J end lost 6 bases, and 9 bases lay between the germline ends. The CDR3 sequence is 12 residues long.

This clone was counted a single time. J is TRBJ2-1 and V is TRBV27, with D maybe TRBD2 (6 bases). V lost 2 bases and J lost 2, with 10 bases in between. The CDR3 has 15 residues. Germline V gene data show CDR1 as MNHEY and CDR2 as SMNVEV (reference sequence). This chain's CDR3 is CASSLVLAAYNEQFF. The CDR3 DNA is TGTGCCAGCAGTTTAGTACTAGCAGCCTACAATGAGCAGTTCTTC.

This clone occurred once. J is TRBJ2-7 and V is TRBV11-2; 7 bases map to TRBD1. This CDR3 spans 14 amino acids. From germline, CDR1 is SGHAT and CDR2 FQNNGV. Unmatched junction bases numbered 5, after V lost 3 bases and J lost 3 bases. The CDR3, as DNA: TGTGCCAGCAGCTTGGCCGGGACAGTCTACGAGCAGTACTTC. It codes for CASSLAGTVYEQYF. The variable domain in full, with the rest retrieved from reference TRBV11-2 and TRBJ2-7, is EAGVAQSPRYKIIEKRQSVAFWCNPISGHATLYWYQQILGQGPKLLIQFQNNGVVDDSQLPKDRFSAERLKGVDSTLKIQPAKLEDSAVYLCASSLAGTVYEQYFGPGTRLTVT.

This clone was recorded only once. The V call is TRBV4-1, the J call TRBJ2-7, with TRBD1 matching over 12 bases. The J segment lost 7 bases and the V segment lost 4 bases, leaving 5 bases of the junction unmatched. Germline values: CDR1 MGHRA, CDR2 YSYEKL. This CDR3 has 14 amino acids. This chain's CDR3 is CASSLGQGAWEQYF. CDR3 sequence (DNA): TGCGCCAGCAGCCTGGGACAGGGGGCGTGGGAGCAGTACTTC.

This chain connects TRBV4-1 to TRBJ1-6, with D perhaps matching TRBD1 (5 bases). The germline gives CDR1 MGHRA, CDR2 YSYEKL. CDR3 length: 16 amino acids. Trimming pared 0 bases from V and 3 bases from J, leaving 9 bases between. The CDR3 protein is CASSQDWQGYNSPLHF. Written as DNA, the CDR3 is TGCGCCAGCAGCCAAGATTGGCAGGGCTATAATTCACCCCTCCACTTT.

The V call is TRBV2, the J call TRBJ2-7; D gene unclear. This CDR3 has 12 amino acids. The germline gives CDR1 SNHLY, CDR2 FYNNEI. The V end lost 8 bases, the J end lost 1 base, and 9 bases lay between the germline ends. The DNA of the CDR3 is TGTGCCAGCCTTTTCGGTTCCTACGAGCAGTACTTC. Translated, it gives CASLFGSYEQYF.

The rearrangement uses TRBV7-4 and TRBJ2-7; 7 bases are a match to TRBD1. V lost 2 bases, J lost 7 bases, and 11 bases stayed unmatched. CDR3 length equals 15 residues. The V gene's germline CDR1 is SGHVT and CDR2 SQSDAQ. This CDR3 reads CASSLHSGGSYEQYF. The DNA for the CDR3 is TGTGCCAGCAGCTTACACTCAGGGGGTTCGTATGAGCAGTACTTC.

The chain carries TRBV30 and TRBJ2-2, with D tentatively TRBD2 (5 bases). CDR3 length: 13 amino acids. From germline, CDR1 is GTSNPN and CDR2 SVGIG (reference sequence). V gave up 3 bases and J gave up 3 bases, with 8 bases separating them. This CDR3 is CAWSPGYTGELFF. The CDR3 bases are TGTGCCTGGAGCCCGGGGTACACCGGGGAGCTGTTTTTT.

This rearrangement joins TRBV5-5 to TRBJ2-1, with D uncertain. Germline V gene data show CDR1 as SGHKS and CDR2 as YYEKEE (reference sequence). The CDR3 sequence is 18 residues long. Trimming removed 1 base from V and 0 bases from J, with 17 bases in between. CDR3 nucleotides: TGTGCCAGCAGCTTGATGGTGCGGACCTCTCGCTCCTACAATGAGCAGTTCTTC. Protein: CASSLMVRTSRSYNEQFF.

The table lists this clone with a count of one. The chain employs TRBV23-1 and TRBJ2-7, with D possibly being TRBD1 (6 bases). TRBV23-1 is an open reading frame whose function is uncertain. This CDR3 region has 17 residues. V shed 0 bases and J shed 1 base, with 16 bases lying between them. The CDR3 DNA reads as TGCGCCAGCAGTCAATCTAGTGGACAGCGACGATCCTACGAGCAGTACTTC. Translating gives CASSQSSGQRRSYEQYF.

The chain links TRBV19 to TRBJ1-2, with a possible D match to TRBD1 (5 bases). Trimming stripped 3 bases from V and 2 bases from J, with 10 bases between. CDR3 length: 14 amino acids. From germline, CDR1 is LNHDA and CDR2 SQIVND (reference sequence). The CDR3 sequence: CASSMTDLNYGYTF. Here the CDR3 DNA reads TGTGCCAGTAGTATGACAGACCTAAACTATGGCTACACCTTC.

Written as DNA, the CDR3 is TGTGCCAGTAGACACGGAGTGAACACTGAAGCTTTCTTT. Its protein product is CASRHGVNTEAFF. This chain joins TRBV19 and TRBJ1-1; D gene unclear. The length of the CDR3 is 13 residues. CDR1 is LNHDA and CDR2 is SQIVND in the germline V gene (reference sequence). V lost 6 bases and J 0 bases, leaving 8 bases between the germline ends.

This rearrangement joins TRBV10-3 to TRBJ2-3, with TRBD2 matching over 10 bases. The CDR3 has 16 amino acids. The V gene's germline CDR1 is ENHRY and CDR2 SYGVKD. The junction had 8 bases not matched to a gene; V was cut back by 4 bases and J by 4 bases. CDR3 DNA: TGTGCCATCAGTGTTACTAGCGGGGTTTTTGCAGATACGCAGTATTTT. Amino acids: CAISVTSGVFADTQYF.

The chain joins TRBV15 to TRBJ2-4; 7 nucleotides align to TRBD2. The ends lost 5 bases at V and 5 bases at J; junction bases unmatched: 6. The CDR3 is made up of 14 amino acids. Germline CDR1 and CDR2: LNHNV and YYDKDF (reference sequence). CDR3 residues: CATSALGGENIQYF. In DNA form, the CDR3 reads TGTGCCACCAGCGCCCTTGGGGGGGAAAACATTCAGTACTTC.

The gene calls are TRBV5-4 and TRBJ2-1; the match to TRBD2 covers 10 bases. The trim removed 3 bases at V and 7 bases at J, leaving 7 bases unmatched. This CDR3 is 15 amino acids long. CDR1 is SGHNT and CDR2 is YYREEE in the germline V gene (reference sequence). The CDR3 loop reads CASSSLSGRLNEQFF. The DNA for the CDR3 is TGTGCCAGCAGCTCTCTTAGCGGGAGGTTGAATGAGCAGTTCTTC.

The rearrangement joins TRBV30 to TRBJ1-2; D gene uncertain. V lost 2 bases and J lost 10, with 14 bases in between. The germline gives CDR1 GTSNPN, CDR2 SVGIG (reference sequence). There are 12 residues in the CDR3. The CDR3 coding sequence is TGTGCCTGGAGTAGTACCCAAATGGACTACACCTTC. Amino acid sequence: CAWSSTQMDYTF. Looking up the rest from reference TRBV30 and TRBJ1-2 gives the full variable domain: SQTIHQWPATLVQPVGSPLSLECTVEGTSNPNLYWYRQAAGRGLQLLFYSVGIGQISSEVPQNLSASRPQDRQFILSSKKLLLSDSGFYLCAWSSTQMDYTFGSGTRLTVV.

This chain uses TRBV4-1 with TRBJ1-2; D may be TRBD1 (5 bases). Germline V CDR1 and CDR2: MGHRA, YSYEKL. With 3 bases removed from V and 3 bases from J, the gap between germline ends came to 8 bases. The CDR3 has 13 amino acids. As DNA, the CDR3 is TGCGCCAGCAGCCAGGGGACGGACTATGGCTACACCTTC. Its protein is CASSQGTDYGYTF.

The chain recombines TRBV13 with TRBJ2-2, with D uncertain. Between the trimmed V and J ends, which lost 0 bases and 7 bases, there was a span of 6 bases. CDR3 size: 13 residues. The germline CDR1 and CDR2 sequences are PRHDT and FYEKMQ (reference sequence). The CDR3 nucleotides are TGTGCCAGCAGCTTAGGGCCTCGCGGGGAGCTGTTTTTT. This gives the protein CASSLGPRGELFF.

V is TRBV27 and J is TRBJ2-7; D may be TRBD1 (6 bases). V lost 3 bases and J lost 3, with 9 bases in between. There are 13 residues in the CDR3. Germline loops: CDR1 MNHEY, CDR2 SMNVEV (reference sequence). DNA of the CDR3: TGTGCCAGCAGTTTTGGGACAAGCTACGAGCAGTACTTC. Amino acid sequence: CASSFGTSYEQYF.